Listed here are 30 T cell receptor beta chains from one sample, sequenced in a study of shared clonotypes between healthy human individuals. Sequencing used immunoSEQ multiplex PCR; TCRdb keeps in-frame clones, though not all of them. The table includes 700,000 to 950,000 clones, about 96% detected once. The naive CD8 subset, CD45RO-negative cells positively selected for CCR7, excluded terminally differentiated effector memory CD45RA+ cells. Sequences were obtained from naive CD8+ T cells sorted from blood. The receptors were gathered from a young man in good health.

The chain recombines TRBV30 with TRBJ2-7, with 11 bases matching TRBD2. There are 14 residues in the CDR3. Germline assignment: CDR1 GTSNPN and CDR2 SVGIG (reference sequence). V was clipped by 5 bases and J by 7 bases; unmatched bases: 10. The CDR3 loop reads CAWGELAGVDEQYF. CDR3 DNA sequence: TGTGCCTGGGGGGAACTAGCGGGAGTAGATGAGCAGTACTTC.

The gene calls are TRBV10-3 and TRBJ2-7, with 10 positions matching TRBD1. V lost 6 bases to trimming and J lost 3 bases; unmatched junction nucleotides: 5. CDR1 and CDR2 from the germline V gene are ENHRY and SYGVKD. This CDR3 comprises 14 residues. The DNA of the CDR3 is TGTGCCATCAGCCGGGACAGGGGAAACTACGAGCAGTACTTC. Amino acids: CAISRDRGNYEQYF.

The chain is built from TRBV4-3 and TRBJ2-2; TRBD1 matches at 8 bases. This CDR3 contains 16 residues. Germline V CDR1 and CDR2: LGHNA, YSLEER. Losses at the gene ends were 0 bases for V and 1 base for J; bases not matched to a gene: 1. For the CDR3, the DNA is TGCGCCAGCAGCCAAGACAGGGGGCTGAACACCGGGGAGCTGTTTTTT. It is translated as CASSQDRGLNTGELFF.

CDR3 in DNA: TGTGCCAGCAGCTTACTTCCGGGACAATACACTGAAGCTTTCTTT. It translates to CASSLLPGQYTEAFF. The V and J genes are TRBV7-2 and TRBJ1-1, with D possibly TRBD1 on 6 matching bases. CDR1 is SGHTA, CDR2 FQGNSA, per germline. This CDR3 comprises 15 residues. Deletions cut 2 bases from V and 3 bases from J, with 13 bases between.

The V and J genes are TRBV10-3 and TRBJ2-1; 7 bases are a match to TRBD1. This CDR3 spans 15 amino acids. V was pared by 7 bases and J by 3 bases, with 9 bases of the junction left unmatched. Germline CDR1 ENHRY, CDR2 SYGVKD. The DNA for the CDR3 is TGTGCCATCAAGGCGACAGGGCTTGACTACAATGAGCAGTTCTTC. Amino acid sequence: CAIKATGLDYNEQFF.

The chain carries TRBV5-6 and TRBJ2-7; D is possibly TRBD2 (5 bases). V was shortened by 6 bases and J by 4 bases, with 20 bases between the two germline ends. This CDR3 has 15 amino acids. Per the germline V gene, CDR1 is SGHDT and CDR2 is YYEEEE. CDR3 nucleotide sequence: TGTGCCAGCACCTGGACTCGCGGAGTGTTGTACGAGCAGTACTTC. It is translated as CASTWTRGVLYEQYF.

This chain connects TRBV27 to TRBJ2-7, with TRBD2 identical over 7 bases. The CDR3 totals 13 residues. Germline V gene data show CDR1 as MNHEY and CDR2 as SMNVEV (reference sequence). J lost 4 bases, V lost 8 bases, and 8 bases had no gene match. CDR3 bases: TGTGCCAGCCGACCTGGGGGGGAATACGAGCAGTACTTC. Amino acids: CASRPGGEYEQYF.

This CDR3 reads CASSLNPGGTYNEQFF. Written as DNA, the CDR3 is TGTGCCAGCAGTTTAAATCCGGGAGGTACCTACAATGAGCAGTTCTTC. The chain employs TRBV27 and TRBJ2-1; TRBD2 agrees at 7 bases. Trimming removed 2 bases from V and 2 bases from J; junction bases left unmatched: 6. CDR3 size: 16 residues. CDR1 and CDR2 (germline): MNHEY, SMNVEV (reference sequence).

V gene TRBV10-2 combines with J gene TRBJ2-2, with D unresolved. Between the trimmed V and J ends, which lost 9 bases and 8 bases, there was a span of 13 bases. This CDR3 has 12 residues. Germline assignment: CDR1 WSHSY and CDR2 SAAADI. The CDR3 DNA reads as TGCGCCAGTGGACCGCCAACGGGGGAGCTGTTTTTT. This encodes CASGPPTGELFF.

The chain recombines TRBV29-1 with TRBJ2-7; D gene uncertain. This CDR3 spans 14 amino acids. V lost 2 bases to trimming and J lost 2 bases, with 13 bases between them. Germline loops: CDR1 SQVTM, CDR2 ANQGSEA. The CDR3 loop reads CSVETVAVPYEQYF. CDR3 DNA: TGCAGCGTTGAAACGGTAGCAGTGCCCTACGAGCAGTACTTC.

This clone showed up just once. The V and J genes are TRBV2 and TRBJ2-7; 7 bases fit TRBD2. V lost 6 bases to trimming and J lost 5 bases; unmatched junction nucleotides: 16. CDR1 and CDR2 from the germline V gene are SNHLY and FYNNEI. This CDR3 region has 16 residues. CDR3 nucleotides: TGTGCCAGCAGGGCCTCTAGGGAGGGCCTGAGGAACGAGCAGTACTTC. It yields the protein CASRASREGLRNEQYF.

The CDR3 reads CASSPNRVGLAGPYEQYF. In nucleotides, the CDR3 is TGTGCCAGCAGCCCTAACAGGGTTGGACTAGCGGGACCCTACGAGCAGTACTTC. The V call is TRBV7-9, the J call TRBJ2-7, with 12 positions matching TRBD2. Germline assignment: CDR1 SEHNR and CDR2 FQNEAQ (reference sequence). The CDR3 loop spans 18 amino acids. Unmatched junction bases numbered 13, after V lost 5 bases and J lost 2 bases.

This clone has just one count. The V gene is TRBV29-1, the J gene TRBJ2-4; the D is unclear. Trimming left V 1 base short and J 6 bases short, with 16 bases between. Germline V lookup: CDR1 SQVTM, CDR2 ANQGSEA. This CDR3 has 15 amino acids. The CDR3 reads CSVEVDPGGRNIQYF. The CDR3 DNA is TGCAGCGTTGAAGTAGATCCAGGTGGTAGAAACATTCAGTACTTC.

In DNA form, the CDR3 reads TGTGCCAGCAGCCTAGTAGGACAGGGGGCGGATATGCACACTGAAGCTTTCTTT. It codes for CASSLVGQGADMHTEAFF. V is TRBV7-2 and J is TRBJ1-1; 11 bases agree with TRBD1. The CDR3 extends over 18 amino acids. Germline CDR1 and CDR2: SGHTA and FQGNSA. Germline trimming cut 5 bases from V and 3 bases from J; bases unmatched to any gene: 14. The variable domain in full, with the rest retrieved from reference TRBV7-2 and TRBJ1-1, is GAGVSQSPSNKVTEKGKDVELRCDPISGHTALYWYRQSLGQGLEFLIYFQGNSAPDKSGLPSDRFSAERTGGSVSTLTIQRTQQEDSAVYLCASSLVGQGADMHTEAFFGQGTRLTVV.

CDR3 nucleotides: TGTGCCAGCAGCCCCATGGGGGCCGGGCCTAATAATGAAAAACTGTTTTTT. Its protein product is CASSPMGAGPNNEKLFF. The chain employs TRBV7-8 and TRBJ1-4; the D gene is possibly TRBD1 (6 bases). CDR3 size: 17 residues. V was clipped by 5 bases and J by 4 bases, with 20 bases between them. CDR1 and CDR2 from the germline V gene are SGHVS and FQNEAQ.

V and J are TRBV27 and TRBJ2-7; D tentatively reads TRBD1 or TRBD2 (5 bases each). The CDR3 runs to 14 residues. Germline V gene lookup returns CDR1 MNHEY and CDR2 SMNVEV (reference sequence). The ends were cut back, 3 bases at V and 5 bases at J, with 14 bases in the middle. In DNA, the CDR3 is TGTGCCAGCAGTTTGGGACCCCGCGGGCACGAGCAGTACTTC. Its translation is CASSLGPRGHEQYF.

The chain is built from TRBV7-2 and TRBJ2-3; 9 bases match TRBD2. Germline V gene lookup returns CDR1 SGHTA and CDR2 FQGNSA. CDR3 size: 15 residues. The trim removed 4 bases at V and 3 bases at J, leaving 5 bases unmatched. The CDR3 is CASSSPSGTTDTQYF. The DNA for the CDR3 is TGTGCCAGCAGCTCGCCTAGCGGGACGACAGATACGCAGTATTTT.

The V and J genes are TRBV11-3 and TRBJ2-7, with 8 bases that match TRBD1. Germline V gene lookup returns CDR1 SGHNT and CDR2 YENEEA. The J segment lost 1 base and the V segment lost 6 bases, leaving 8 bases of the junction unmatched. The CDR3 is made up of 15 amino acids. The CDR3 sequence is CASSHGQGGSYEQYF. In DNA form, the CDR3 reads TGTGCCAGCAGTCATGGACAGGGAGGTTCCTACGAGCAGTACTTC.

The chain links TRBV4-3 to TRBJ2-5; a weak D match, TRBD1 (6 bases). Trimming took 0 bases from V and 3 from J, leaving 14 bases between them. Per the germline V gene, CDR1 is LGHNA and CDR2 is YSLEER. The CDR3 spans 16 residues. Written as DNA, the CDR3 is TGCGCCAGCAGCCAAGATGGGCAGGGGCAGAAAGAGACCCAGTACTTC. It translates to CASSQDGQGQKETQYF.

The chain carries TRBV28 and TRBJ1-4; D possibly corresponds to TRBD1 (5 bases). The V and J ends lost 1 base and 4 bases respectively, with 13 bases between them. Germline V gene sequence: CDR1 MDHEN, CDR2 SYDVKM. The CDR3 is 16 residues long. CDR3 bases: TGTGCCAGCAGTTTATTTCCCAGGGCCCTTAATGAAAAACTGTTTTTT. It translates to CASSLFPRALNEKLFF.

The CDR3 DNA sequence: TGTGCCAGCAGTTACGGCAGTGGGGAGCTGTTTTTT. Translating it yields CASSYGSGELFF. This chain joins TRBV6-6 and TRBJ2-2; D remains unclear. V lost 2 bases to trimming and J lost 8 bases, with 6 bases between them. CDR1 and CDR2 from the germline V gene are MNHNY and SVGAGI (reference sequence). This CDR3 region has 12 residues.

The chain has TRBV28 and TRBJ2-3; D call uncertain. The germline V gene has CDR1 MDHEN and CDR2 SYDVKM. The CDR3 length is 14 residues. Trimming took off 5 bases at V and 2 bases at J, with 11 bases between the two ends. CDR3: CASSQPPVTDTQYF. In DNA form, the CDR3 reads TGTGCCAGCAGTCAACCCCCCGTCACAGATACGCAGTATTTT.

The CDR3 is CASSQVGRNQPQHF. CDR3 DNA: TGTGCCAGCAGCCAAGTGGGACGGAATCAGCCCCAGCATTTT. This sequence joins TRBV14 and TRBJ1-5; a possible D gene is TRBD1 (5 bases). V shed 1 base and J shed 4 bases, with 8 bases lying between them. CDR1 SGHDN and CDR2 FVKESK come from the germline V gene. The CDR3 spans 14 residues.

The V and J genes are TRBV7-9 and TRBJ2-2; 16 bases align to TRBD2. Germline trimming cut 4 bases from V and 6 bases from J; bases unmatched to any gene: 5. The CDR3 runs to 17 residues. The V gene's germline CDR1 is SEHNR and CDR2 FQNEAQ (reference sequence). Here the CDR3 DNA reads TGTGCCAGCAGCTCGGGACTAGCGGGAGGGCCGGCCGGGGAGCTGTTTTTT. Protein product: CASSSGLAGGPAGELFF.

The chain joins TRBV11-2 to TRBJ2-4; D remains unclear. There are 16 residues in the CDR3. CDR1 and CDR2 (germline): SGHAT, FQNNGV. Trimming pared 2 bases from V and 0 bases from J, leaving 11 bases between. The CDR3 is CASSLLAVTAKNIQYF. Here the CDR3 DNA reads TGTGCCAGCAGCTTACTGGCGGTCACAGCCAAAAACATTCAGTACTTC.

On this clone: Other nucleotide sequences in the sample specify the same CDR3. The V gene is TRBV27, the J gene TRBJ2-1; D is possibly TRBD1 (6 bases). This CDR3 is 13 amino acids long. V was cut by 2 bases and J by 4 bases, with 6 bases left in between. Per the germline V gene, CDR1 is MNHEY and CDR2 is SMNVEV (reference sequence). CDR3: CASSLGQYNEQFF. The CDR3 bases are TGTGCCAGCAGTTTAGGACAGTACAATGAGCAGTTCTTC.

The chain recombines TRBV7-9 with TRBJ2-1; D possibly corresponds to TRBD2 (5 bases). The V end lost 0 bases, the J end lost 4 bases, and 13 bases lay between the germline ends. The CDR3 has 16 residues. The germline V gene has CDR1 SEHNR and CDR2 FQNEAQ (reference sequence). CDR3 bases: TGTGCCAGCAGCTTAGCCCAACTCACTAGGTACAATGAGCAGTTCTTC. It specifies CASSLAQLTRYNEQFF.

This chain links TRBV5-1 with TRBJ2-3, with D perhaps TRBD1 (7 bases). Trimming took 3 bases from V and 7 from J, leaving 18 bases between them. This CDR3 is 15 amino acids long. The germline CDR1 and CDR2 sequences are SGHRS and YFSETQ. The CDR3 is CASSSRQGGGNTQYF. The CDR3 bases are TGCGCCAGCAGCTCGCGACAGGGTGGCGGGAATACGCAGTATTTT.

With respect to this clone: Other DNA sequences from this sample encode an identical CDR3 as well. The rearrangement uses TRBV27 and TRBJ1-5; D is ambiguous. V lost 1 base and J lost 1, with 2 bases in between. Germline V gene lookup returns CDR1 MNHEY and CDR2 SMNVEV (reference sequence). The CDR3 consists of 13 residues. CDR3 residues: CASSLLSNQPQHF. The CDR3 nucleotides are TGTGCCAGCAGTTTATTAAGCAATCAGCCCCAGCATTTT.

V is TRBV5-6 and J is TRBJ1-1; TRBD1 might be the D (5 bases). The CDR3 loop spans 14 amino acids. Per germline, CDR1 SGHDT and CDR2 YYEEEE. Trimming pared 5 bases from V and 4 bases from J, leaving 15 bases between. The DNA for the CDR3 is TGTGCCAGCAGATCCCAGGGCGGGGGCACTGAAGCTTTCTTT. This codes for CASRSQGGGTEAFF.